Presented here are 21 T cell receptor beta chains from one specimen sequenced in a study of blood T cell repertoires in COVID-19 (dated by TCRdb to the early 2020s). Library method: the immunoSEQ multiplex PCR assay. This is the immuneACCESS table as TCRdb keeps it, with only in-frame sequences that have V and J called. A part of the clones is gone; compared with another copy, unresolved V genes explain less than half, and the rest is unexplained. For this sample the table gives roughly 240,000 clones, of which around 90% were detected only once. In total, the top ten clones hold roughly 0.95% of the sample. Specimen: PBMCs or T cells enriched from blood (not recorded which). These receptors all come from a man aged 50-60 years who had been exposed to COVID-19.

V is TRBV5-1 and J is TRBJ2-5; D is undetermined. The germline gives CDR1 SGHRS, CDR2 YFSETQ. This CDR3 comprises 12 residues. Trimming removed 0 bases from V and 4 bases from J, with 4 bases in between. The CDR3 sequence is CASSLGRETQYF. The CDR3 bases are TGCGCCAGCAGCTTGGGTCGAGAGACCCAGTACTTC.

The chain employs TRBV27 and TRBJ1-1; 11 nucleotides line up with TRBD1. After removal of 3 bases from V and 7 bases from J, the junction contained 7 bases not matched to a gene. This CDR3 comprises 15 residues. Per the germline V gene, CDR1 is MNHEY and CDR2 is SMNVEV (reference sequence). CDR3: CASSFWDRGLGEAFF. The CDR3 DNA is TGTGCCAGCAGTTTCTGGGACAGGGGGTTGGGTGAAGCTTTCTTT.

The chain recombines TRBV5-1 with TRBJ2-7; 13 bases map to TRBD2. V shed 6 bases, J shed 6 bases, and the junction held 9 bases outside the gene matches. This CDR3 is 15 amino acids long. The germline V gene has CDR1 SGHRS and CDR2 YFSETQ. Here the CDR3 reads CASTTLTSGGAEQYF. The CDR3 DNA follows: TGCGCCAGCACCACCTTAACTAGCGGGGGGGCCGAGCAGTACTTC. The whole variable domain, remainder taken from reference TRBV5-1 and TRBJ2-7, is KAGVTQTPRYLIKTRGQQVTLSCSPISGHRSVSWYQQTPGQGLQFLFEYFSETQRNKGNFPGRFSGRQFSNSRSEMNVSTLELGDSALYLCASTTLTSGGAEQYFGPGTRLTVT.

The V call is TRBV11-2, the J call TRBJ2-1; 9 bases agree with TRBD1. V lost 4 bases, J lost 7 bases, and 2 bases stayed unmatched. The CDR3 totals 13 residues. Germline loops: CDR1 SGHAT, CDR2 FQNNGV. CDR3 sequence (DNA): TGTGCCAGCAGCTGGGACAGGGATAATGAGCAGTTCTTC. As protein: CASSWDRDNEQFF.

As DNA, the CDR3 is TGTGCCAGCAGTCCTGGGGCCTCCTATGGCTACACCTTC. Protein: CASSPGASYGYTF. The genes are TRBV12-3 or TRBV12-4 and TRBJ1-2; D is possibly TRBD1 (5 bases). V was cut by 5 bases and J by 4 bases, with 11 bases left in between. The CDR3 runs 13 residues.

V gene TRBV30 combines with J gene TRBJ2-1, with 10 bases fitting TRBD2. This CDR3 is built from 14 residues. The ends lost 5 bases at V and 3 bases at J; junction bases unmatched: 4. Germline values: CDR1 GTSNPN, CDR2 SVGIG (reference sequence). CDR3 coding DNA: TGTGCCTGGGGCGGGACTAGCGACTACAATGAGCAGTTCTTC. It translates to CAWGGTSDYNEQFF. Looking up the rest from reference TRBV30 and TRBJ2-1 gives the full variable domain: SQTIHQWPATLVQPVGSPLSLECTVEGTSNPNLYWYRQAAGRGLQLLFYSVGIGQISSEVPQNLSASRPQDRQFILSSKKLLLSDSGFYLCAWGGTSDYNEQFFGPGTRLTVL.

V usage is TRBV2 and J usage is TRBJ2-3; 11 positions match TRBD2. The CDR3 loop spans 14 amino acids. The junction had 5 bases not matched to a gene; V was cut back by 7 bases and J by 5 bases. Germline V gene lookup returns CDR1 SNHLY and CDR2 FYNNEI. CDR3 loop: CASTRLAGGDTQYF. CDR3 nucleotide sequence: TGTGCCAGCACTCGGCTAGCGGGAGGAGATACGCAGTATTTT.

The CDR3 bases are TGTGCCAGTAGTATAGGTCCACACCCGAACACTGAAGCTTTCTTT. Translating it yields CASSIGPHPNTEAFF. The V gene is TRBV19, the J gene TRBJ1-1; D gene uncertain. With 1 base removed from V and 1 base from J, the gap between germline ends came to 10 bases. The CDR3 length is 15 residues. CDR1 is LNHDA, CDR2 SQIVND, per germline (reference sequence). Complete variable domain (other parts from reference TRBV19 and TRBJ1-1): DGGITQSPKYLFRKEGQNVTLSCEQNLNHDAMYWYRQDPGQGLRLIYYSQIVNDFQKGDIAEGYSVSREKKESFPLTVTSAQKNPTAFYLCASSIGPHPNTEAFFGQGTRLTVV.

In this sample, this clone turned up a few times. The chain is built from TRBV29-1 and TRBJ1-5, with 8 bases matching TRBD1. Unmatched junction bases numbered 4, after V lost 4 bases and J lost 5 bases. The CDR3 length is 13 residues. Germline assignment: CDR1 SQVTM and CDR2 ANQGSEA. The CDR3: CSVGRGRDQPQHF. CDR3 DNA sequence: TGCAGCGTTGGCAGGGGGCGGGATCAGCCCCAGCATTTT.

In this sample, this clone turned up a few times. The chain has TRBV5-1 and TRBJ1-2, with 7 bases fitting TRBD1. With V trimmed by 0 bases and J by 2 bases, 1 base remained unmatched. The CDR3 length is 14 residues. Germline-derived CDR1 and CDR2 are SGHRS and YFSETQ. The DNA of the CDR3 is TGCGCCAGCAGCTTGGTGGGACAGAACTATGGCTACACCTTC. This sequence encodes CASSLVGQNYGYTF.

The chain is built from TRBV6-6 and TRBJ2-5; 8 bases align to TRBD2. The junction had 7 bases not matched to a gene; V was cut back by 2 bases and J by 5 bases. The CDR3 extends over 15 amino acids. From germline, CDR1 is MNHNY and CDR2 SVGAGI (reference sequence). The CDR3 DNA is TGTGCCAGCAGTTACCGGGGGGGAGGTTCGGAGACCCAGTACTTC. It specifies CASSYRGGGSETQYF.

Judged by abundance, this clone is medium-sized. The gene calls are TRBV19 and TRBJ2-2; a weak D match, TRBD2 (6 bases). This CDR3 has 14 amino acids. Trimming shortened V by 8 bases and J by 5 bases, and 15 bases separated the two germline ends. Germline CDR1 and CDR2: LNHDA and SQIVND (reference sequence). The CDR3 DNA follows: TGTGCCAGTCACACGGGAGTGTTAACCGGGGAGCTGTTTTTT. Translating it yields CASHTGVLTGELFF.

The sample holds one count of this clone. V usage is TRBV11-2 and J usage is TRBJ2-7; tentative D call: TRBD1 (5 bases). This CDR3 region has 14 residues. V was trimmed by 5 bases and J by 4 bases, leaving 15 bases between them. Germline V CDR1 and CDR2: SGHAT, FQNNGV. As DNA, the CDR3 is TGTGCCAGCAGCCCTGTAAGGGGTAGGTACGAGCAGTACTTC. Encoded protein: CASSPVRGRYEQYF.

V and J are TRBV28 and TRBJ2-3; 7 nucleotides match TRBD1. The CDR3 totals 15 residues. J gave up 0 bases and V 5 bases, and 5 bases lay outside the gene matches. Germline values: CDR1 MDHEN, CDR2 SYDVKM. CDR3 sequence reads: CASSVGGASTDTQYF. The CDR3 DNA follows: TGTGCCAGCAGTGTAGGGGGCGCGAGCACAGATACGCAGTATTTT.

V usage is TRBV28 and J usage is TRBJ2-7, with TRBD1 matching over 9 bases. V shed 9 bases and J 6 bases; nucleotides not matched to a gene: 6. From germline, CDR1 is MDHEN and CDR2 SYDVKM. The CDR3 runs to 12 residues. In DNA, the CDR3 is TGTGCCAGTAACAGGGGGCCAAGCGAGCAGTACGTC. Its protein is CASNRGPSEQYV.

In this sample, this clone turned up a few times. The V and J genes are TRBV28 and TRBJ1-6; the D gene is possibly TRBD1 (5 bases). This CDR3 region has 13 residues. Germline CDR1 MDHEN, CDR2 SYDVKM. Trimming left V 2 bases short and J 13 bases short, with 12 bases between. Written as DNA, the CDR3 is TGTGCCAGCAGTTTACCTCCAGGGCGGCCCCTCCACTTT. This encodes CASSLPPGRPLHF.

The rearrangement joins TRBV28 to TRBJ2-2; maybe TRBD2 (7 bases). Germline CDR1 and CDR2: MDHEN and SYDVKM. The CDR3 loop spans 12 amino acids. Deletions cut 7 bases from V and 7 bases from J, with 10 bases between. CDR3 in amino acids: CASKGGDGELFF. CDR3 in DNA: TGTGCCAGCAAGGGGGGGGACGGGGAGCTGTTTTTT.

The gene calls are TRBV5-1 and TRBJ2-5; 8 nucleotides match TRBD1. Trimming cost V 3 bases and J 2 bases; bases outside gene matches: 15. From germline, CDR1 is SGHRS and CDR2 YFSETQ. This CDR3 has 18 amino acids. This CDR3 is CASSSRTGTTNMQETQYF. As DNA, the CDR3 is TGCGCCAGCAGCTCCCGGACAGGGACAACCAATATGCAAGAGACCCAGTACTTC. Complete variable domain (other parts from reference TRBV5-1 and TRBJ2-5): KAGVTQTPRYLIKTRGQQVTLSCSPISGHRSVSWYQQTPGQGLQFLFEYFSETQRNKGNFPGRFSGRQFSNSRSEMNVSTLELGDSALYLCASSSRTGTTNMQETQYFGPGTRLLVL.

The genes are TRBV19 and TRBJ2-3; D not certain. CDR1 LNHDA and CDR2 SQIVND come from the germline V gene (reference sequence). V lost 1 base and J 0 bases, leaving 5 bases between the germline ends. The CDR3 covers 14 residues. In nucleotides, the CDR3 is TGTGCCAGTAGTATAGGGCCTAGCACAGATACGCAGTATTTT. Encoded protein: CASSIGPSTDTQYF.

The chain has TRBV15 and TRBJ2-1; 7 bases match TRBD2. There are 16 residues in the CDR3. The ends lost 6 bases at V and 5 bases at J; junction bases unmatched: 13. CDR1 is LNHNV, CDR2 YYDKDF, per germline (reference sequence). DNA for the CDR3: TGTGCCACCAGACGGGGAGGACTAGGGAACCACAATGAGCAGTTCTTC. It specifies CATRRGGLGNHNEQFF.

The rearrangement uses TRBV24-1 and TRBJ2-1, with a weak D call TRBD1 (6 bases). The V and J ends lost 5 bases and 3 bases respectively, with 10 bases between them. The germline gives CDR1 KGHDR, CDR2 SFDVKD. CDR3 length: 14 residues. CDR3 protein: CATSGSGVYNEQFF. CDR3 coding DNA: TGTGCCACCAGTGGATCAGGGGTCTACAATGAGCAGTTCTTC.